A single sample is the source of the 13 T cell receptor beta chains below, sequenced in a study of blood T cell repertoires in COVID-19. Method: immunoSEQ multiplex PCR; TCRdb's copy keeps in-frame clones and lacks some. The sample yields 400,000 or so clones, about 92% seen once. Source material: PBMCs or T cells enriched from blood (not recorded which). These receptors were taken from a man aged 18 to 30 who had recovered from COVID-19.

J is TRBJ2-5 and V is TRBV19, with 8 bases aligning to TRBD2. This CDR3 contains 13 residues. V lost 6 bases and J lost 4; bases outside the gene matches: 4. Germline lookup yields CDR1 LNHDA and CDR2 SQIVND (reference sequence). The CDR3: CASRSTSGETQYF. CDR3 sequence (DNA): TGTGCCAGTAGGTCTACTAGCGGAGAGACCCAGTACTTC.

This rearrangement joins TRBV19 to TRBJ2-2, with a possible D match to TRBD1 (6 bases). The CDR3 is made up of 16 amino acids. V was pared by 8 bases and J by 1 base, with 17 bases between. Germline V gene sequence: CDR1 LNHDA, CDR2 SQIVND (reference sequence). The DNA for the CDR3 is TGTGCCAGTGGGGACAAGGGGGTAAGGAACACCGGGGAGCTGTTTTTT. The encoded protein is CASGDKGVRNTGELFF.

CDR3 protein: CASKTGAGYSNQPQHF. CDR3 DNA sequence: TGTGCCAGCAAGACAGGAGCGGGGTATAGCAATCAGCCCCAGCATTTT. V usage is TRBV2 and J usage is TRBJ1-5; weak D call: TRBD1 (6 bases). Germline V gene lookup returns CDR1 SNHLY and CDR2 FYNNEI. This CDR3 has 16 amino acids. The germline V and J ends were trimmed by 7 bases and 0 bases, with 16 bases remaining between them.

The rearrangement joins TRBV6-5 to TRBJ1-2, with 7 bases identical to TRBD1. The germline gives CDR1 MNHEY, CDR2 SVGAGI. The CDR3 is 12 residues long. Trimming took 10 bases from V and 7 from J; bases not matched to a gene: 9. The DNA for the CDR3 is TGTGCCACTAGGCCCCAGGGGGTTGGCTACACCTTC. It encodes CATRPQGVGYTF.

This clone was counted once. V is TRBV5-5 and J is TRBJ1-4; D is ambiguous. Looked up from germline, CDR1 is SGHKS and CDR2 is YYEKEE (reference sequence). Trimming took 4 bases from V and 8 from J, leaving 9 bases between them. The CDR3 loop spans 12 amino acids. CDR3 in amino acids: CASSPAGEKLFF. In DNA, the CDR3 is TGTGCCAGCAGCCCGGCGGGGGAAAAACTGTTTTTT.

The rearrangement uses TRBV25-1 and TRBJ1-1; 7 bases agree with TRBD1. Germline CDR1 reads MGHDK; CDR2 reads SYGVNS. V dropped 7 bases and J dropped 4; count of bases not matched to a gene: 6. This CDR3 contains 13 residues. CDR3 coding DNA: TGTGCCAGCACGGAGGGGGCGTTCACTGAAGCTTTCTTT. Translating it yields CASTEGAFTEAFF.

The V and J genes are TRBV7-9 and TRBJ1-5; 9 bases agree with TRBD1. CDR1 and CDR2 from the germline V gene are SEHNR and FQNEAQ (reference sequence). V lost 5 bases and J lost 4; bases outside the gene matches: 3. The CDR3 is made up of 14 amino acids. The CDR3 sequence: CASSLGTGNQPQHF. The DNA for the CDR3 is TGTGCCAGCAGCCTCGGGACAGGGAATCAGCCCCAGCATTTT.

V usage is TRBV18 and J usage is TRBJ1-5; 8 bases are a match to TRBD1. V trimming: 4 bases; J trimming: 6 bases; junction bases outside the gene matches: 8. CDR1 is KGHSH and CDR2 is LQKENI in the germline V gene. The CDR3 spans 15 residues. As DNA, the CDR3 is TGTGCCAGCTCACAAGGACAGGGCGAGATTCAGCCCCAGCATTTT. Amino acid sequence: CASSQGQGEIQPQHF. Looking up the rest from reference TRBV18 and TRBJ1-5 gives the full variable domain: NAGVMQNPRHLVRRRGQEARLRCSPMKGHSHVYWYRQLPEEGLKFMVYLQKENIIDESGMPKERFSAEFPKEGPSILRIQQVVRGDSAAYFCASSQGQGEIQPQHFGDGTRLSIL.

This clone was observed a few times. V usage is TRBV5-1 and J usage is TRBJ2-4; 10 bases match TRBD2. V lost 4 bases and J lost 3; bases outside the gene matches: 10. From germline, CDR1 is SGHRS and CDR2 YFSETQ. The CDR3 length is 17 residues. The CDR3 loop reads CASSGGSSGSVKNIQYF. CDR3 DNA: TGCGCCAGCAGCGGGGGATCTAGCGGGAGTGTCAAAAACATTCAGTACTTC.

Written as DNA, the CDR3 is TGTGCCAGCAGCTTATACTTGGCGGTACGAAGGACTATGCAGGATGAAAAACTGTTTTTT. It codes for CASSLYLAVRRTMQDEKLFF. This chain joins TRBV5-5 and TRBJ1-4; D gene unclear. Germline assignment: CDR1 SGHKS and CDR2 YYEKEE (reference sequence). Trimming removed 2 bases from V and 6 bases from J, with 29 bases in between. This CDR3 region has 20 residues.

CDR3 bases: TGTGCCAGCAGCCCACGCCCGGGACTCGAGATAGATACGCAGTATTTT. Its protein is CASSPRPGLEIDTQYF. The chain has TRBV7-8 and TRBJ2-3; perhaps TRBD2 as D (6 bases). The CDR3 runs to 16 residues. The V gene's germline CDR1 is SGHVS and CDR2 FQNEAQ. V was cut by 5 bases and J by 5 bases, with 20 bases left in between.

This clone is a singleton in its sample. J is TRBJ1-5 and V is TRBV14; D unresolved. The V end lost 1 base, the J end lost 4 bases, and 14 bases lay between the germline ends. Germline V CDR1 and CDR2: SGHDN, FVKESK. The CDR3 extends over 16 amino acids. This CDR3 reads CASSQVYVAGNQPQHF. The CDR3 nucleotides are TGTGCCAGCAGCCAAGTTTACGTTGCCGGGAATCAGCCCCAGCATTTT.

CDR3 DNA: TGTGCCAGCATCCGGGGGACCCTCAATGAAAAACTGTTTTTT. The encoded protein is CASIRGTLNEKLFF. The chain is built from TRBV2 and TRBJ1-4; tentatively, D is TRBD1 (5 bases). Germline CDR1 SNHLY, CDR2 FYNNEI. The V and J ends lost 7 bases and 5 bases respectively, with 14 bases between them. The CDR3 loop spans 14 amino acids.